This T cell receptor beta chain emerged from a study of T cell changes during pregnancy in multiple sclerosis (dated by TCRdb to the late 2010s). Background for the entire study: In women with multiple sclerosis, the researchers looked at how the T cell repertoire shifted as pregnancy progressed.

Library preparation employed the immunoSEQ multiplex PCR assay. The source is immuneACCESS, and TCRdb retained only in-frame sequences with V and J called. Part of the clones is not carried over; for the studies checked, unresolved V genes explain less than half of this, and the remainder is unexplained. The sample profile shows tens of thousands of clones; roughly 89% of them were found once. The biggest ten clones account for 2% of the sample. Trimming leaves V shorter by 2 bases and J shorter by 7 bases, with the junction holding 6 bases beyond the gene matches. The CDR3 goes from the cysteine to the phenylalanine over 15 residues. The sequence is cut down to CDR3 DNA, 45 bases in frame from base 1. The germline V gene specifies SGHTA as CDR1 and FQGNSA as CDR2. On this clone: Its antigen is unknown. No per-base quality is available; no much larger clone lies one base away.

The chain couples TRBV7-2 to TRBJ1-4; 8 bases in the middle match TRBD1. The receptor's source is a female donor with multiple sclerosis, enrolled in a pregnancy study. Sequencing used peripheral blood, obtained in the second trimester of pregnancy. The CDR3 region reads CASSLQGAGGEKLFF. The nucleotides are TGTGCCAGCAGCTTACAGGGGGCCGGAGGTGAAAAACTGTTTTTT. With all but the CDR3 taken from the reference TRBV7-2 and TRBJ1-4 genes, the full variable domain is: GAGVSQSPSNKVTEKGKDVELRCDPISGHTALYWYRQSLGQGLEFLIYFQGNSAPDKSGLPSDRFSAERTGGSVSTLTIQRTQQEDSAVYLCASSLQGAGGEKLFFGSGTQLSVL.